A single sample is the source of the 16 T cell receptor beta chains below, sequenced in a study of PD-L1 blockade in urothelial cancer. The protocol was immunoSEQ multiplex PCR, while the TCRdb copy is restricted to in-frame clones and leaves out a portion. The table includes about 43,000 clones, around 89% detected once. Sequencing used PBMCs, obtained around atezolizumab (anti-PD-L1) treatment. Every receptor here comes from a woman aged 55-75 years with urothelial cancer.

V usage is TRBV19 and J usage is TRBJ1-6; D remains unclear. The CDR3 contains 12 residues. With 3 bases removed from V and 8 bases from J, the gap between germline ends came to 5 bases. Germline V gene sequence: CDR1 LNHDA, CDR2 SQIVND (reference sequence). The DNA for the CDR3 is TGTGCCAGTAGTATTTCAGATTCACCCCTCCACTTT. Translation gives CASSISDSPLHF. The whole variable domain, filled in from reference TRBV19 and TRBJ1-6, reads DGGITQSPKYLFRKEGQNVTLSCEQNLNHDAMYWYRQDPGQGLRLIYYSQIVNDFQKGDIAEGYSVSREKKESFPLTVTSAQKNPTAFYLCASSISDSPLHFGNGTRLTVT.

This chain links TRBV7-9 with TRBJ1-2; D may be TRBD1 (5 bases). Germline lookup yields CDR1 SEHNR and CDR2 FQNEAQ (reference sequence). V dropped 4 bases and J dropped 6 bases, with 12 bases sitting between them. This CDR3 region has 13 residues. As DNA, the CDR3 is TGTGCCAGCAGCTCTGACAGTTCAGATGGCTACACCTTC. Translated, it gives CASSSDSSDGYTF.

This clone was detected a few times. This chain uses TRBV9 with TRBJ1-4; no reliable D call. V was trimmed by 5 bases and J by 0 bases, leaving 8 bases between them. Per the germline V gene, CDR1 is SGDLS and CDR2 is YYNGEE. The CDR3 extends over 14 amino acids. CDR3 nucleotide sequence: TGTGCCAGCAGTGCAGAAGCAACTAATGAAAAACTGTTTTTT. It translates to CASSAEATNEKLFF. Looking up the rest from reference TRBV9 and TRBJ1-4 gives the full variable domain: DSGVTQTPKHLITATGQRVTLRCSPRSGDLSVYWYQQSLDQGLQFLIQYYNGEERAKGNILERFSAQQFPDLHSELNLSSLELGDSALYFCASSAEATNEKLFFGSGTQLSVL.

The chain links TRBV7-2 to TRBJ2-1; D perhaps matches TRBD2 (5 bases). The CDR3 is made up of 14 amino acids. Germline values: CDR1 SGHTA, CDR2 FQGNSA. The V end was cut by 4 bases, the J end by 7 bases, with 14 bases between. CDR3 protein: CASSYWRPGNEQFF. The CDR3 DNA sequence: TGTGCCAGCAGCTACTGGAGGCCGGGGAATGAGCAGTTCTTC.

Only a few counts were recorded for this clone. The chain couples TRBV18 to TRBJ1-1; D unresolved. V lost 5 bases, J lost 7 bases, and 8 bases lay in between. This CDR3 has 11 amino acids. Germline CDR1 and CDR2: KGHSH and LQKENI. The CDR3 region has the DNA TGTGCCAGCTCAGTATCAGATGAAGCTTTCTTT. Its protein product is CASSVSDEAFF.

The rearrangement links TRBV5-1 to TRBJ2-3, with 8 bases that match TRBD1. The CDR3 runs 14 residues. V gave up 2 bases and J gave up 4 bases; unmatched junction bases: 3. Per germline, CDR1 SGHRS and CDR2 YFSETQ. The CDR3 DNA is TGCGCCAGCAGCTTCGGGACAGGCCCAGATACGCAGTATTTT. Protein product: CASSFGTGPDTQYF. Full variable domain (outside the CDR3, taken from reference TRBV5-1 and TRBJ2-3): KAGVTQTPRYLIKTRGQQVTLSCSPISGHRSVSWYQQTPGQGLQFLFEYFSETQRNKGNFPGRFSGRQFSNSRSEMNVSTLELGDSALYLCASSFGTGPDTQYFGPGTRLTVL.

The rearrangement links TRBV7-9 to TRBJ2-1, with a tentative D call TRBD2 (6 bases). Germline-derived CDR1 and CDR2 are SEHNR and FQNEAQ (reference sequence). The CDR3 extends over 15 amino acids. V was clipped by 3 bases and J by 7 bases, with 16 bases between them. The CDR3 reads CASSLRRAGWNEQFF. CDR3 nucleotides: TGTGCCAGCAGCTTGAGGAGGGCAGGGTGGAATGAGCAGTTCTTC.

This chain connects TRBV10-3 to TRBJ2-5, with D perhaps TRBD1 (5 bases). The germline V and J ends were trimmed by 10 bases and 2 bases, with 17 bases remaining between them. Germline V CDR1 and CDR2: ENHRY, SYGVKD. The CDR3 sequence is 14 residues long. CDR3 nucleotide sequence: TGTGCCACAACCGGTTTAACAGGACAAGAGACCCAGTACTTC. Its translation: CATTGLTGQETQYF.

The CDR3 nucleotides read TGCGCCAGCAGCCAAGATCCCCCCGGGGGTAGCGCAGATACGCAGTATTTT. It yields the protein CASSQDPPGGSADTQYF. The chain joins TRBV4-1 to TRBJ2-3, with D maybe TRBD2 (6 bases). Trimming pared 0 bases from V and 4 bases from J, leaving 17 bases between. Germline CDR1 is MGHRA and CDR2 is YSYEKL. This CDR3 is built from 17 residues.

The sample holds one count of this clone. The V and J genes are TRBV25-1 and TRBJ2-5, with 7 bases fitting TRBD1. This CDR3 is built from 15 residues. Trimming at V came to 8 bases and at J to 4 bases, leaving 13 bases not matched to a gene. Germline CDR1 and CDR2: MGHDK and SYGVNS. In DNA form, the CDR3 reads TGTGCCAGCGGGAAACTACAGGGGTTGGGAGAGACCCAGTACTTC. Protein product: CASGKLQGLGETQYF.

The V call is TRBV6-1, the J call TRBJ1-5, with D possibly TRBD1 on 5 matching bases. CDR1 is MNHNS and CDR2 is SASEGT in the germline V gene. This CDR3 contains 14 residues. V was clipped by 1 base and J by 5 bases, with 9 bases between them. The CDR3 DNA follows: TGTGCCAGCAGTGAAGTTCTAGGGGATCAGCCCCAGCATTTT. Its translation is CASSEVLGDQPQHF.

This clone was seen a handful of times. The CDR3 coding sequence is TGTGCCGCCAGGGGGAGGCATGAGCAGTTCTTC. It yields the protein CAARGRHEQFF. The chain links TRBV19 to TRBJ2-1; perhaps TRBD1 as D (7 bases). Trimming removed 11 bases from V and 8 bases from J, with 13 bases in between. This CDR3 has 11 amino acids. Per germline, CDR1 LNHDA and CDR2 SQIVND (reference sequence).

This chain uses TRBV19 with TRBJ1-5, with D perhaps TRBD1 (6 bases). The CDR3 is 16 residues long. CDR1 and CDR2 (germline): LNHDA, SQIVND (reference sequence). Deletions cut 3 bases from V and 4 bases from J, with 16 bases between. The CDR3 protein is CASSIEGGRRNQPQHF. CDR3 DNA: TGTGCCAGTAGTATCGAGGGGGGGCGGAGGAATCAGCCCCAGCATTTT.

The rearrangement joins TRBV11-2 to TRBJ1-2; unclear D gene. The CDR3 has 12 amino acids. V lost 4 bases and J lost 4, with 7 bases in between. Germline CDR1 reads SGHAT; CDR2 reads FQNNGV. CDR3 sequence (DNA): TGTGCCAGCAGCTCCGTCCCCTATGGCTACACCTTC. This translates into CASSSVPYGYTF.

V and J are TRBV7-2 and TRBJ1-2; D might be TRBD1 (6 bases). The CDR3 is made up of 13 amino acids. Germline CDR1 and CDR2: SGHTA and FQGNSA. V was pared by 0 bases and J by 4 bases, with 6 bases between. The CDR3 DNA reads as TGTGCCAGCAGCTTAGCGGACAGCTATGGCTACACCTTC. Amino acid sequence: CASSLADSYGYTF.

This rearrangement joins TRBV5-1 to TRBJ2-7; 9 nucleotides align to TRBD2. The CDR3 is 14 residues long. J was trimmed by 7 bases and V by 2 bases; bases with no gene match: 7. From germline, CDR1 is SGHRS and CDR2 YFSETQ. This CDR3 is CASSLSAGGQEQYF. The CDR3, as DNA: TGCGCCAGCAGCTTATCTGCGGGGGGGCAAGAGCAGTACTTC. Based on the CDR3 plus reference TRBV5-1 and TRBJ2-7, the full variable domain is KAGVTQTPRYLIKTRGQQVTLSCSPISGHRSVSWYQQTPGQGLQFLFEYFSETQRNKGNFPGRFSGRQFSNSRSEMNVSTLELGDSALYLCASSLSAGGQEQYFGPGTRLTVT.